This T cell receptor beta chain emerged from a study of PD-L1 blockade in urothelial cancer. Across the study: In the patient group, about 90% of the roughly 29 were males with bladder-origin urothelial cancer. It was at 3 weeks (second dose) and 6 weeks after treatment start that blood was analyzed. Study-wide results and caveats: Clonality of blood TCR below the median before treatment predicted better survival. Durable-benefit patients showed greater tumor-associated blood clone expansion at 3 weeks.

CDR1 and CDR2 from the germline V gene are SGHRS and YFSETQ. V was clipped by 2 bases and J by 7 bases; unmatched bases: 8. CDR3 length equals 16 residues. The time point here: pretreatment peripheral blood. Points on this clone: The antigen remains unidentified.

This table comes from immunoSEQ multiplex PCR, and its TCRdb copy is limited to in-frame clones, with some not included. The sample lists some 56,000 clones, over 65% occurring once. The sample in question was PBMCs, obtained around atezolizumab (anti-PD-L1) treatment. This chain connects TRBV5-1 to TRBJ2-1; TRBD1 aligns across 11 bases. The sequence was collected from a man over 45 with urothelial cancer. CDR3 amino acids: CASSLQSGTGGNEQFF. The CDR3 bases are TGCGCCAGCAGCTTACAATCCGGGACAGGGGGTAATGAGCAGTTCTTC.